The entry below describes one TCR beta chain. Its antigen is undetermined. These data belong to a study of T cell responses to AZD1222 COVID-19 vaccine. Clones were read by immunoSEQ multiplex PCR, and TCRdb kept only the in-frame ones, dropping some. The sample carries 150,000 to 200,000 clones, around 90% recorded once. Study conclusions and caveats: The breadth and depth of Spike-specific TCRs increased once two AZD1222 doses had been given. Nearly half of spike-specific TCRs reportedly go after variant regions that carry no mutations.

The clonotype comes from an adult in good health. Sample: peripheral blood, taken on day 0 of AZD1222 vaccination.

The CDR3 DNA sequence: TGTGCCAGCAGTCTCATTCGGGACAGGAGGTACCAAGAGACCCAGTACTTC. Translated: CASSLIRDRRYQETQYF. V and J are TRBV27 and TRBJ2-5; TRBD1 aligns across 8 bases. V shed 5 bases, J shed 0 bases, and the junction held 11 bases outside the gene matches. Germline assignment: CDR1 MNHEY and CDR2 SMNVEV (reference sequence). The CDR3 runs to 17 residues.